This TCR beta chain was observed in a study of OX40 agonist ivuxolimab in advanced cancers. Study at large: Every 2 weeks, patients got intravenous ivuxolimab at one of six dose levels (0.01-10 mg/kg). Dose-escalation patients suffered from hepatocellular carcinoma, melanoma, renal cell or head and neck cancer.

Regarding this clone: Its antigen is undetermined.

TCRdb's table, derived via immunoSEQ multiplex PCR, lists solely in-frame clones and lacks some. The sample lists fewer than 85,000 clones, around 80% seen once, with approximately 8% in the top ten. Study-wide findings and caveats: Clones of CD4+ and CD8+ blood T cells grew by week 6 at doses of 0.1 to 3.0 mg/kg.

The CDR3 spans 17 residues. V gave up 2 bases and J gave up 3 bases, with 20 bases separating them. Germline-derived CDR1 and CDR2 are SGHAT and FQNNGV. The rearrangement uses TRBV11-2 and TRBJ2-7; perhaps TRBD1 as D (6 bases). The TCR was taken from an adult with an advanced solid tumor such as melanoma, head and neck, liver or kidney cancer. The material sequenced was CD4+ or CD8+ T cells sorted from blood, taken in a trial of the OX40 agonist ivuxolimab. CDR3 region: CASSLRWSTGNFYEQYF. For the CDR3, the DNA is TGTGCCAGCAGCTTAAGATGGTCGACAGGCAACTTCTACGAGCAGTACTTC.